This T cell receptor beta chain was recovered during a study of blood T cells in healthy people across ages. General study points: From one million sequenced T cells, diversity estimates were lower bounds. PBMCs that were unsorted prevented a conclusive naive versus antigen-experienced comparison.

CDR1 MNHEY and CDR2 SVGEGT come from the germline V gene. The CDR3 covers 14 residues. V lost 9 bases and J 4 bases, leaving 18 bases between the germline ends. On this clonotype itself: What it recognizes is unknown.

Sample-barcoded 5' priming and a J-beta primer mix drove a second PCR of roughly 6 to 12 cycles. No fewer than 2.5 million CDR3-containing paired-end reads came from each sample. Using its own MiXCR run on the 5' RACE reads, TCRdb lists one record per CDR3 protein. The sample has about 800,000 distinct CDR3 sequences, roughly 50% seen once. J is TRBJ1-2 and V is TRBV6-2 or TRBV6-3, with D possibly TRBD1 on 6 matching bases. The sequenced sample was blood. The sequence was obtained from a man aged 25-45 years in good health. The CDR3 is CASSTGQTFYGYTF. The CDR3 nucleotides read TGTGCCAGTTCGACCGGACAGACCTTCTATGGCTACACCTTC.